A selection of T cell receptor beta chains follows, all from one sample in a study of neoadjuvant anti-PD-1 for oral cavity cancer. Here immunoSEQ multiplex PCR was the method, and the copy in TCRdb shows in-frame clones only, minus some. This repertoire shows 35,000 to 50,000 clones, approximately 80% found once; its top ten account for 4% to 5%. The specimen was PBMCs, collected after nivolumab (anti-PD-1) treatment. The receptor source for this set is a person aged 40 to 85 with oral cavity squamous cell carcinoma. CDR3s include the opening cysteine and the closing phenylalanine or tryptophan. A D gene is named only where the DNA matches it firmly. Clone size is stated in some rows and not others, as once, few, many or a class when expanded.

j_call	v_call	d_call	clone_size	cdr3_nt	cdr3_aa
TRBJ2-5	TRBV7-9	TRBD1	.	TGTGCCAGCAGCGCCGGGACAGCGCAAGAGACCCAGTACTTC	CASSAGTAQETQYF
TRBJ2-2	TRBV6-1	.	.	TGTGCCAGCAGTGAAGGGACCCGAGGAGGTGCCACCGGGGAGCTGTTTTTT	CASSEGTRGGATGELFF
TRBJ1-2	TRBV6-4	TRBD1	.	TGTGCCAGCAGTGACTCGAACAGGGGGCCATCCCACTATGGCTACACCTTC	CASSDSNRGPSHYGYTF
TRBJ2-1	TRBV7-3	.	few	TGTGCCAGCAGCTATGACAGGAGCTCCTACAATGAGCAGTTCTTC	CASSYDRSSYNEQFF
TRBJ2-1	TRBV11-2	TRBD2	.	TGTGCCAGCAGCCACGGGACTAGCGGCTACAATGAGCAGTTCTTC	CASSHGTSGYNEQFF
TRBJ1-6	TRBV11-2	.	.	TGTGCCAGCAGCTTCAATGGGAATTCACCCCTCCACTTT	CASSFNGNSPLHF
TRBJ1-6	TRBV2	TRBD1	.	TGTGCCAGCAGAGGACAGGGAAACAATTCACCCCTCCACTTT	CASRGQGNNSPLHF
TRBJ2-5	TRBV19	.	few	TGTGCCAGTAGTTCGTTGGAGACCCAGTACTTC	CASSSLETQYF
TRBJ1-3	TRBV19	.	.	TGTGCCAGTAGTATTAGGAGAAACACCATATATTTT	CASSIRRNTIYF
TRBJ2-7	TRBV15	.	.	TGTGCCACCAGCAGAGGCCCCCGGTCTAGCACCTCGCCCTACGAGCAGTACTTC	CATSRGPRSSTSPYEQYF
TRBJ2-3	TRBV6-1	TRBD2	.	TGTGCCAGCAGACTAGCGGGAAACACAGATACGCAGTATTTT	CASRLAGNTDTQYF
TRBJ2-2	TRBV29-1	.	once	TGCAGCGTTCAGCGGACAGCGAACACCGGGGAGCTGTTTTTT	CSVQRTANTGELFF
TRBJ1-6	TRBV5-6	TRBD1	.	TGTGCCAGCAGCTTGGAGGGGACAGGGAATTCACCCCTCCACTTT	CASSLEGTGNSPLHF
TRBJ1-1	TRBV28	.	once	TGTGCCAGCCGGGGCCCCTTCCATATCTTT	CASRGPFHIF
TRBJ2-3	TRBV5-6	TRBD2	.	TGTGCCAGCAGTCGGCCGGGGGGGCGTACAGATACGCAGTATTTT	CASSRPGGRTDTQYF
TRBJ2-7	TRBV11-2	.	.	TGTGCCAGCAGCAACTACGAGCAGTACTTC	CASSNYEQYF
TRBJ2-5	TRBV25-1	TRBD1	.	TGTGCCAGCCGAGAAACCGGGACAGGGCCGACCCAGTACTTC	CASRETGTGPTQYF
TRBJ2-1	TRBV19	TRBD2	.	TGTGCCAGTAGTGCTACTAGCGGGGGGCGCCTCTCCTACAATGAGCAGTTCTTC	CASSATSGGRLSYNEQFF
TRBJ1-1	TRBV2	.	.	TGTGCCAGCAGTGAAAATGGACCAGAAGCTTTCTTT	CASSENGPEAFF
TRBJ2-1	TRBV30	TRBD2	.	TGTGCCTGGAGTGTACTAGCGCCGAGTGAGCAGTTCTTC	CAWSVLAPSEQFF
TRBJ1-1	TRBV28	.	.	TGTGCCAGCAGGCCAATAGGACAGATGAACACTGAAGCTTTCTTT	CASRPIGQMNTEAFF
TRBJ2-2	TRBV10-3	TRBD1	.	TGTGCCATCAGCCCCGCGCCGGGACAGGGGAACACCGGGGAGCTGTTTTTT	CAISPAPGQGNTGELFF
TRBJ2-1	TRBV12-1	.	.	TGTGCCAGCACGGAACTGACTAGCGGGACCTTCAATGAGCAGTTCTTC	CASTELTSGTFNEQFF
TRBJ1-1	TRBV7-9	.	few	TGTGCCAGCACCCCGGGAGGAGGGTTTACTGAAGCTTTCTTT	CASTPGGGFTEAFF
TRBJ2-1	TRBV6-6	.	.	TGTGCCAGCAGCCCCGGGACAAACTACAATGAGCAGTTCTTC	CASSPGTNYNEQFF
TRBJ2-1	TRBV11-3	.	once	TGTGCCAGCAGCTTAGGGTCGGTCAGCGGAGGCTCCTACAATGAGCAGTTCTTC	CASSLGSVSGGSYNEQFF
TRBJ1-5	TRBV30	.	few	TGTGCCTGGAGTGACAGGCGGGATCAGCCCCAGCATTTT	CAWSDRRDQPQHF
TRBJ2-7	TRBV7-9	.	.	TGTGCCAGCAGCTTAGCGGGGCCCCCTTACGAGCAGTACTTC	CASSLAGPPYEQYF
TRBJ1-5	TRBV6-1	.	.	TGTGCCAGCACTGGTGGGGCAGTGAATCAGCCCCAGCATTTT	CASTGGAVNQPQHF
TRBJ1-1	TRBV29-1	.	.	TGCAGCGCTCGACCGGGGTCCCGAGCTTTCTTT	CSARPGSRAFF
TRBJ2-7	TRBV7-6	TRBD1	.	TGTGCCAGTGGGACAGACTACGAGCAGTACTTC	CASGTDYEQYF
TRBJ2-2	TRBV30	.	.	TGTGCCTGGAGTGTACCCGGGGGTAACACCGGGGAGCTGTTTTTT	CAWSVPGGNTGELFF
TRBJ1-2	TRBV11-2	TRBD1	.	TGTGCCAGCAGCCCCGGGACAGGGGGTAACTATGGCTACACCTTC	CASSPGTGGNYGYTF
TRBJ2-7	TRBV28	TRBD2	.	TGTGCCAGCAGTTTGTCGGGACTAGCTTCCTACGAGCAGTACTTC	CASSLSGLASYEQYF
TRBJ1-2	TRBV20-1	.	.	TGCCACATCTATGGCTACACCTTC	CHIYGYTF
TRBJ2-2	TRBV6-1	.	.	TGTGCCAGCACTATAACAGGGACACTGTTTTTT	CASTITGTLFF
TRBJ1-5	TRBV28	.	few	TGTGCCAGCAGTTTCTTGAGGAGCTCATCAAGCAATCAGCCCCAGCATTTT	CASSFLRSSSSNQPQHF
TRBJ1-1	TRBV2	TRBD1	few	TGTGCCAGCAGATCATGGGACAGGGAGAACACTGAAGCTTTCTTT	CASRSWDRENTEAFF
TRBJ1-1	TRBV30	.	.	TGTGCCTGGAGCGGGATGAACACTGAAGCTTTCTTT	CAWSGMNTEAFF
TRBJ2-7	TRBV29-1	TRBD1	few	TGCAGCATTGGACAGGGAGAATACGAGCAGTACTTC	CSIGQGEYEQYF
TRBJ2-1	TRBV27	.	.	TGTGCCAGCAGTTTAAGAAGTGGGATAATTGGAGAACACAATGAGCAGTTCTTC	CASSLRSGIIGEHNEQFF
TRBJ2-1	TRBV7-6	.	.	TGTGCCAGCAGCTTAAGGCCCTCCTTGGACAATGAGCAGTTCTTC	CASSLRPSLDNEQFF
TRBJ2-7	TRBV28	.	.	TGTGCCAGCAGTTTATGCAGGGAGACAGGCCTCATCTACGAGCAGTACTTC	CASSLCRETGLIYEQYF
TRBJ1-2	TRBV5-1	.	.	TGCGCCAGCAGTATGCATTCCGGGGGAGGCTACACCTTC	CASSMHSGGGYTF